These T cell receptor beta chains were read from a single sample in a study of Graves' ophthalmopathy and Graves' hyperthyroidism. A single record per CDR3 protein comes from TCRdb applying MiXCR to the multiplex PCR reads. The sample contains about 210,000 distinct CDR3 sequences, roughly 27% of which appear only once. Input material: peripheral blood. These receptors all come from a man in his fifties or sixties with Graves' ophthalmopathy. Each CDR3 is given with its conserved first and last residue. The order of the fields is clone size, V gene, J gene, D gene, CDR3 protein, CDR3 DNA. The D gene is left open where the match is weak. The size entry is marked missing in some rows and otherwise reads once, few, many or a size class.

abundance: .; v_gene: TRBV12-3/TRBV12-4; j_gene: TRBJ1-1; d_gene: .; CDR3aa: CASSRRGGRAFF; CDR3nt: TGTGCCAGCAGCCGTCGGGGGGGACGGGCTTTCTTT
abundance: .; v_gene: TRBV29-1; j_gene: TRBJ1-2; d_gene: .; CDR3aa: CSGGPTALTYGYTF; CDR3nt: TGCAGCGGGGGCCCAACGGCCCTGACCTATGGCTACACCTTC
abundance: .; v_gene: TRBV28; j_gene: TRBJ1-2; d_gene: .; CDR3aa: CASSSTTEYNYGYTF; CDR3nt: TGTGCCAGCAGTTCGACGACAGAGTACAACTATGGCTACACCTTC
abundance: many; v_gene: TRBV9; j_gene: TRBJ2-2; d_gene: .; CDR3aa: CASSSPLSPRELFF; CDR3nt: TGTGCCAGCAGCTCCCCCCTAAGTCCTCGGGAGCTGTTTTTT
abundance: many; v_gene: TRBV19; j_gene: TRBJ2-7; d_gene: TRBD1; CDR3aa: CASSLEEGAYEQYF; CDR3nt: TGTGCCAGTAGTCTGGAAGAGGGGGCGTACGAGCAGTACTTC
abundance: .; v_gene: TRBV15; j_gene: TRBJ2-7; d_gene: TRBD1; CDR3aa: CATSRGKGQASYEQYF; CDR3nt: TGTGCCACCAGCAGAGGTAAAGGACAGGCGTCCTACGAGCAGTACTTC
abundance: many; v_gene: TRBV10-1; j_gene: TRBJ2-5; d_gene: .; CDR3aa: CASSDGQETQYF; CDR3nt: TGCGCCAGCAGTGACGGACAAGAGACCCAGTACTTC
abundance: .; v_gene: TRBV12-3/TRBV12-4; j_gene: TRBJ1-1; d_gene: .; CDR3aa: CASSFWGSDTEAFF; CDR3nt: TGTGCCAGCAGTTTTTGGGGGTCGGACACTGAAGCTTTCTTT
abundance: .; v_gene: TRBV2; j_gene: TRBJ1-1; d_gene: .; CDR3aa: CASSEAFF; CDR3nt: TGTGCCAGCAGTGAAGCTTTCTTT
abundance: .; v_gene: TRBV6-1; j_gene: TRBJ1-2; d_gene: TRBD1; CDR3aa: CASSELQGAAYGYTF; CDR3nt: TGTGCCAGCAGTGAATTGCAGGGGGCGGCCTATGGCTACACCTTC
abundance: many; v_gene: TRBV27; j_gene: TRBJ2-5; d_gene: .; CDR3aa: CASSVGPGGETQYF; CDR3nt: TGTGCCAGCAGTGTGGGACCGGGCGGGGAGACCCAGTACTTC
abundance: many; v_gene: TRBV29-1; j_gene: TRBJ2-2; d_gene: .; CDR3aa: CSVESRDGNTGELFF; CDR3nt: TGCAGCGTTGAGTCCAGGGACGGGAACACCGGGGAGCTGTTTTTT
abundance: once; v_gene: TRBV29-1; j_gene: TRBJ1-2; d_gene: .; CDR3aa: CSVKDGYGYTF; CDR3nt: TGCAGCGTCAAGGACGGCTATGGCTACACCTTC
abundance: .; v_gene: TRBV4-1; j_gene: TRBJ2-5; d_gene: .; CDR3aa: CASSQDRTETQYF; CDR3nt: TGCGCCAGCAGCCAAGATCGAACGGAGACCCAGTACTTC
abundance: .; v_gene: TRBV6-1; j_gene: TRBJ1-2; d_gene: .; CDR3aa: CASSETGFNYGYTF; CDR3nt: TGTGCCAGCAGTGAAACAGGGTTTAACTATGGCTACACCTTC
abundance: many; v_gene: TRBV20-1; j_gene: TRBJ2-2; d_gene: TRBD2; CDR3aa: CSARGGGLVTGELFF; CDR3nt: TGCAGTGCTAGAGGGGGGGGACTAGTGACCGGGGAGCTGTTTTTT
abundance: many; v_gene: TRBV7-2; j_gene: TRBJ2-7; d_gene: .; CDR3aa: CASSSGRLSYEQYF; CDR3nt: TGTGCCAGCAGCTCAGGACGTTTGTCCTACGAGCAGTACTTC
abundance: many; v_gene: TRBV6-5; j_gene: TRBJ2-5; d_gene: .; CDR3aa: CASSRGTETETQYF; CDR3nt: TGTGCCAGCAGCCGCGGGACAGAAACAGAGACCCAGTACTTC
abundance: many; v_gene: TRBV4-1; j_gene: TRBJ2-7; d_gene: .; CDR3aa: CASSQVPATEQYF; CDR3nt: TGCGCCAGCAGTCAAGTACCGGCCACCGAGCAGTACTTC
abundance: many; v_gene: TRBV27; j_gene: TRBJ1-3; d_gene: .; CDR3aa: CASSNTAGRNTIYF; CDR3nt: TGTGCCAGCAGTAACACAGCAGGGCGGAACACCATATATTTT